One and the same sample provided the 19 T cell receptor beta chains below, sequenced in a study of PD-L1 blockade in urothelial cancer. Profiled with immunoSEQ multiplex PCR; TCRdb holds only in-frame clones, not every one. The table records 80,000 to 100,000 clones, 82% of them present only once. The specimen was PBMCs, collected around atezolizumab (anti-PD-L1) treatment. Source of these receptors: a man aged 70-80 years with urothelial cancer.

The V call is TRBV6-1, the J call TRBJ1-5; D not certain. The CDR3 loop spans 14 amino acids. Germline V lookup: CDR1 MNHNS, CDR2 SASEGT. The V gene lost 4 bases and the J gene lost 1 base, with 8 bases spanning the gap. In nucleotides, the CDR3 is TGTGCCAGCAGTGGTCAGCGGAGCAATCAGCCCCAGCATTTT. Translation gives CASSGQRSNQPQHF.

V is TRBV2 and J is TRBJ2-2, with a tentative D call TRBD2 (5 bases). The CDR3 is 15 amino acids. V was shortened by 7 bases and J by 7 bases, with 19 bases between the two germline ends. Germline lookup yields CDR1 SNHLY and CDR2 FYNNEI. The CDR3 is CASTRLRLGGGELFF. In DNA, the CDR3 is TGTGCCAGCACTAGATTGAGGCTAGGAGGCGGGGAGCTGTTTTTT.

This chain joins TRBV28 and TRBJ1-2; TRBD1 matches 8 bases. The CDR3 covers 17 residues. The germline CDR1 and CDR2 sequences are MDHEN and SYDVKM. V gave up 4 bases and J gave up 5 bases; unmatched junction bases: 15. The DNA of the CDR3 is TGTGCCAGCAGTTCCCTGGGACAGGACCGGGAAGGGTATGGCTACACCTTC. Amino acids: CASSSLGQDREGYGYTF.

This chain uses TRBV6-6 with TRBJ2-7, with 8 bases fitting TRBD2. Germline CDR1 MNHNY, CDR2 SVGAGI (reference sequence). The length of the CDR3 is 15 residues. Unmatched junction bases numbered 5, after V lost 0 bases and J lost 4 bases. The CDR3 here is CASSYSREGGYEQYF. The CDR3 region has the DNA TGTGCCAGCAGTTACTCACGGGAGGGAGGATACGAGCAGTACTTC.

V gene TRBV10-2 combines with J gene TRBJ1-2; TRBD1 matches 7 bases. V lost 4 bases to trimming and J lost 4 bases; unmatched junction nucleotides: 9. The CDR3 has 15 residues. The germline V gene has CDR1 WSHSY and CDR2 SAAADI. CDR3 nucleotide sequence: TGCGCCAGCAGTGTAGGGAAGGGGGCGAGCTATGGCTACACCTTC. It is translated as CASSVGKGASYGYTF.

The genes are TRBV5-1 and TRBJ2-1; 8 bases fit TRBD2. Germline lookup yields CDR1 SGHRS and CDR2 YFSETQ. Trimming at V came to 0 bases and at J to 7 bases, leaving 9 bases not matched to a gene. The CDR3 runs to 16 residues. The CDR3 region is CASSLEAGGMGNEQFF. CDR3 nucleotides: TGCGCCAGCAGCTTGGAGGCGGGGGGCATGGGGAATGAGCAGTTCTTC.

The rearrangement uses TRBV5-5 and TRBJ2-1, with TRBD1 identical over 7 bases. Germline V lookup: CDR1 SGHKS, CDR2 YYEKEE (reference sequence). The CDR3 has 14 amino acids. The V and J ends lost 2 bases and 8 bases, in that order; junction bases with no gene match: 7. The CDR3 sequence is CASSLKDRVDEQFF. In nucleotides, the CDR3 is TGTGCCAGCAGCTTAAAAGACAGGGTGGATGAGCAGTTCTTC.

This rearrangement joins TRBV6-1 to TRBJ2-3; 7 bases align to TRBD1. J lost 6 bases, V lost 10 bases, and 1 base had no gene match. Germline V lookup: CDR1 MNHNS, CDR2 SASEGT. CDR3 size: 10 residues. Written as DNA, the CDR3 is TGTGCCAAGGGACAGGATACGCAGTATTTT. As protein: CAKGQDTQYF.

In DNA, the CDR3 is TGTGCCAGCACCTGGGGGGGTGAAAAACTGTTTTTT. It translates to CASTWGGEKLFF. This chain connects TRBV28 to TRBJ1-4, with D tentatively TRBD1 (5 bases). The ends were cut back, 7 bases at V and 7 bases at J, with 10 bases in the middle. From germline, CDR1 is MDHEN and CDR2 SYDVKM. The CDR3 is 12 residues long.

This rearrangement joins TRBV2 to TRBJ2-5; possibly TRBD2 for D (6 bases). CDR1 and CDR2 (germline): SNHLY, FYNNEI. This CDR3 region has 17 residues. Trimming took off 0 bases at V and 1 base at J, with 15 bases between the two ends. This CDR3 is CASSEAGGLASQETQYF. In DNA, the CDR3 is TGTGCCAGCAGTGAAGCTGGGGGGTTGGCTAGCCAAGAGACCCAGTACTTC.

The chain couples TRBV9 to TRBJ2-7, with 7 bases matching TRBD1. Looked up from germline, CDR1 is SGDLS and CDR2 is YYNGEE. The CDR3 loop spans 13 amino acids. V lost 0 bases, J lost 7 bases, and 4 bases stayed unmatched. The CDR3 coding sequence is TGTGCCAGCAGCGTAGGAGGGGGCTTTGAGCAGTACTTC. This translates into CASSVGGGFEQYF. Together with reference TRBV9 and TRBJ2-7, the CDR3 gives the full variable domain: DSGVTQTPKHLITATGQRVTLRCSPRSGDLSVYWYQQSLDQGLQFLIQYYNGEERAKGNILERFSAQQFPDLHSELNLSSLELGDSALYFCASSVGGGFEQYFGPGTRLTVT.

The CDR3 nucleotides are TGTGCCAGCAGCTTGACAGTTGGCACAGATACGCAGTATTTT. Translated, it gives CASSLTVGTDTQYF. The chain carries TRBV11-1 and TRBJ2-3; D might be TRBD1 (5 bases). From germline, CDR1 is SGHAT and CDR2 FQDESV (reference sequence). V shed 3 bases and J shed 1 base, with 8 bases lying between them. The CDR3 runs 14 residues.

DNA for the CDR3: TGTGCCAGCAGTTACTCGATGGGACTAGCGGACAATGAGCAGTTCTTC. This encodes CASSYSMGLADNEQFF. The rearrangement links TRBV6-5 to TRBJ2-1; 11 positions match TRBD2. CDR3 length: 16 amino acids. Germline CDR1 MNHEY, CDR2 SVGAGI. V was clipped by 0 bases and J by 5 bases; unmatched bases: 3.

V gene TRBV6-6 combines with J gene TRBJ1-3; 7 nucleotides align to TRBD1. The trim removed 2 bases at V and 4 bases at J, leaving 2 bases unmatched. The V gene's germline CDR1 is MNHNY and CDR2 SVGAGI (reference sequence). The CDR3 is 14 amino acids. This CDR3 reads CASSYEGAGNTIYF. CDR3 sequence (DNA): TGTGCCAGCAGTTACGAGGGGGCGGGAAACACCATATATTTT.

CDR3 bases: TGTGCCAGCAGCTTAGCCTTAGGGCGGGGGGGCCCAGATACGCAGTATTTT. Protein product: CASSLALGRGGPDTQYF. This chain joins TRBV7-2 and TRBJ2-3, with 9 bases matching TRBD2. Losses at the gene ends were 0 bases for V and 4 bases for J; bases not matched to a gene: 8. This CDR3 is built from 17 residues. Germline-derived CDR1 and CDR2 are SGHTA and FQGNSA.

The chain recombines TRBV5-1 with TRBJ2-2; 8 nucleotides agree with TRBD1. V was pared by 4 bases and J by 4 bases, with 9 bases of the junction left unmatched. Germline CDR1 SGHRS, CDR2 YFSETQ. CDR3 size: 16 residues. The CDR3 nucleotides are TGCGCCAGCAGCACCGGACAGGGTGAGGGCACCGGGGAGCTGTTTTTT. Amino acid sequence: CASSTGQGEGTGELFF. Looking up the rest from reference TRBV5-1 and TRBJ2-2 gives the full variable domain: KAGVTQTPRYLIKTRGQQVTLSCSPISGHRSVSWYQQTPGQGLQFLFEYFSETQRNKGNFPGRFSGRQFSNSRSEMNVSTLELGDSALYLCASSTGQGEGTGELFFGEGSRLTVL.

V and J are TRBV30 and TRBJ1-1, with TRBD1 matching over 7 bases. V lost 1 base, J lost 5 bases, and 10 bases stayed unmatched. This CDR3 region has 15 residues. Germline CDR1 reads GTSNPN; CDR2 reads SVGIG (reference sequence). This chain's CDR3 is CAWSAPRTGRTEAFF. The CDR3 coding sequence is TGTGCCTGGAGTGCTCCTAGGACAGGTCGGACTGAAGCTTTCTTT.

The CDR3 reads CASSMGAPWQGNYGYTF. In DNA form, the CDR3 reads TGTGCCAGTAGTATGGGGGCCCCATGGCAGGGGAATTATGGCTACACCTTC. The chain links TRBV19 to TRBJ1-2, with D possibly being TRBD1 (6 bases). Looked up from germline, CDR1 is LNHDA and CDR2 is SQIVND (reference sequence). This CDR3 spans 17 amino acids. Trimming stripped 3 bases from V and 5 bases from J, with 22 bases between.

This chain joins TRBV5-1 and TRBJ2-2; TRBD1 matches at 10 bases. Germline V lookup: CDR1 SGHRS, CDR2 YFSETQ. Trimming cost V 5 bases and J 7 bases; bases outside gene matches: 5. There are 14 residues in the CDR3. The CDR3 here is CASRSGTGVGELFF. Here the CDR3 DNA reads TGCGCCAGCAGAAGTGGGACAGGGGTCGGGGAGCTGTTTTTT. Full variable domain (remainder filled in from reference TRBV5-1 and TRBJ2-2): KAGVTQTPRYLIKTRGQQVTLSCSPISGHRSVSWYQQTPGQGLQFLFEYFSETQRNKGNFPGRFSGRQFSNSRSEMNVSTLELGDSALYLCASRSGTGVGELFFGEGSRLTVL.